This T cell receptor beta chain was recovered during a study of cytomegalovirus exposure and HLA in healthy donors. Study-wide points: In most subjects, TCR beta sequences reportedly gave accurate predictions of HLA-A and HLA-B alleles. An analysis that was carried out later associated about 17,000 TCR beta sequences with HLA alleles at 0.05 false discovery rate.

Notes on this clone: Its target is not known.

Germline CDR1 reads SGHVS; CDR2 reads FNYEAQ. Trimming pared 3 bases from V and 5 bases from J, leaving 14 bases between. CDR3 length: 14 residues. Researchers ran the PCR with 60 Vbeta and 13 Jbeta primers. Assay: immunoSEQ multiplex PCR; the TCRdb copy retains only in-frame clones and omits some. The sample lists about 120,000 clones, 60% to 85% occurring once. V gene TRBV7-6 combines with J gene TRBJ2-7, with D maybe TRBD2 (5 bases). Material for sequencing was PBMCs. The receptor was isolated from a woman in her thirties or forties in good health and CMV-seropositive. Here the CDR3 reads CASSLEPGIHEQYF. The CDR3 coding sequence is TGTGCCAGCAGCTTGGAACCGGGAATACACGAGCAGTACTTC.